The clone carrying this TCR beta chain has just one count. The data were obtained in a study of early stage breast cancer tumors. About the research overall: ER+/PR+/HER2- status applied to about 80% of the 16 invasive breast tumors.

The CDR3 has 14 residues. V shed 5 bases and J shed 4 bases, with 14 bases lying between them. Germline lookup yields CDR1 PRHDT and CDR2 FYEKMQ (reference sequence). Each sample had two DNA replicates, roughly 0.48 ug blood or about 1.5 ug tissue. The assay was immunoSEQ multiplex PCR, and TCRdb's table has in-frame clones only and misses some. The sample has around 53,000 clones, under 95% seen once. V gene TRBV13 combines with J gene TRBJ1-2, with D perhaps TRBD1 (5 bases). The TCR originated in a person aged 65-85 years with breast cancer. The specimen sequenced was blood. CDR3 nucleotide sequence: TGTGCCAGCAGCCGGGAGGGGACTGGCTATGGCTACACCTTC. Amino acids: CASSREGTGYGYTF.